Following are 10 T cell receptor beta chains from one sample sequenced in a study of radiotherapy plus CTLA-4 blockade in lung cancer (dated by TCRdb to 2017 to 2018). The library was obtained by the immunoSEQ multiplex PCR assay. This immuneACCESS table, as held by TCRdb, lists in-frame sequences with V and J called but not all clones. Of the missing ones, under half trace to an unresolved V gene in checked studies; the others have no known cause. The sample records more than 65,000 clones, roughly four fifths of which are singletons. The biggest ten clones account for 0.75% to 1% of the sample. The sequenced sample was peripheral blood, obtained from a patient treated with radiotherapy plus ipilimumab. These receptor sequences come from a human donor with non-small cell lung cancer who had stable disease on radiotherapy plus ipilimumab.

The table lists this clone with a few counts. This chain connects TRBV19 to TRBJ2-7; D gene ambiguous. Per germline, CDR1 LNHDA and CDR2 SQIVND (reference sequence). The CDR3 is 12 amino acids. Between the trimmed V and J ends, which lost 5 bases and 3 bases, there was a span of 8 bases. The CDR3 nucleotides read TGTGCCAGTAGTGACCCCTACTACGAGCAGTACTTC. Its protein product is CASSDPYYEQYF.

The genes are TRBV6-1 and TRBJ1-5; TRBD1 might be the D (5 bases). V lost 8 bases and J lost 3, with 11 bases in between. The CDR3 runs 13 residues. Germline CDR1 MNHNS, CDR2 SASEGT. The CDR3 region has the DNA TGTGCCAGCCGGGGGGGGAACAATCAGCCCCAGCATTTT. Encoded protein: CASRGGNNQPQHF.

The sample holds a few counts of this clone. The chain is built from TRBV6-5 and TRBJ1-2, with a weak D call TRBD1 (5 bases). V dropped 0 bases and J dropped 5 bases, with 13 bases sitting between them. CDR1 MNHEY and CDR2 SVGAGI come from the germline V gene. There are 15 residues in the CDR3. The CDR3 here is CASSYSGGSEYGYTF. The DNA of the CDR3 is TGTGCCAGCAGTTACTCGGGGGGATCGGAGTATGGCTACACCTTC.

J is TRBJ2-3 and V is TRBV4-2, with TRBD2 as a possible D gene (6 bases). Germline V gives CDR1 LGHNA, CDR2 YNFKEQ. The CDR3 consists of 13 residues. Trimming stripped 1 base from V and 4 bases from J, with 6 bases between. CDR3 loop: CASSQGLADTQYF. Written as DNA, the CDR3 is TGTGCCAGCAGCCAAGGACTAGCAGATACGCAGTATTTT.

The chain has TRBV6-4 and TRBJ1-4; D unresolved. Germline V gene sequence: CDR1 MRHNA, CDR2 SNTAGT. V was trimmed by 0 bases and J by 12 bases, leaving 14 bases between them. This CDR3 spans 14 amino acids. CDR3 DNA: TGTGCCAGCAGTGACTCGGGGAGGTCTGAGGAACTGTTTTTT. As protein: CASSDSGRSEELFF.

The chain joins TRBV11-2 to TRBJ2-3; 9 bases align to TRBD1. Looked up from germline, CDR1 is SGHAT and CDR2 is FQNNGV. J was trimmed by 3 bases and V by 5 bases; bases with no gene match: 9. This CDR3 is built from 16 residues. The CDR3 loop reads CASSAGTGWRTDTQYF. CDR3 in DNA: TGTGCCAGCAGCGCCGGGACAGGGTGGCGGACAGATACGCAGTATTTT.

This rearrangement joins TRBV7-2 to TRBJ2-1, with 9 bases identical to TRBD1. The CDR3 extends over 15 amino acids. The germline CDR1 and CDR2 sequences are SGHTA and FQGNSA. J lost 5 bases, V lost 5 bases, and 7 bases had no gene match. DNA of the CDR3: TGTGCCAGCAGCCCCGGGACAGGGAACCACAATGAGCAGTTCTTC. Its translation: CASSPGTGNHNEQFF.

The chain joins TRBV5-5 to TRBJ1-4; D remains unclear. The CDR3 has 13 residues. CDR1 is SGHKS and CDR2 is YYEKEE in the germline V gene (reference sequence). Trimming cost V 1 base and J 7 bases, with 8 bases left between them. Here the CDR3 reads CASSLSMLEKLFF. DNA for the CDR3: TGTGCCAGCAGCTTGAGCATGCTTGAAAAACTGTTTTTT.

The V and J genes are TRBV29-1 and TRBJ2-1; perhaps D is TRBD1 or TRBD2 (5 bases each). Germline V lookup: CDR1 SQVTM, CDR2 ANQGSEA. The length of the CDR3 is 14 residues. V lost 8 bases and J lost 5, with 19 bases in between. The CDR3 DNA reads as TGCAGCCTCACCGGGACGGAGAGGGACAATGAGCAGTTCTTC. Translated, it gives CSLTGTERDNEQFF.

This clone was observed a few times. The chain carries TRBV6-1 and TRBJ1-2; weak D call: TRBD1 (6 bases). The V end was cut by 3 bases, the J end by 0 bases, with 17 bases between. In germline, CDR1 is MNHNS, CDR2 SASEGT. The CDR3 contains 17 residues. The CDR3 loop reads CASSDTYGGPANYGYTF. CDR3 coding DNA: TGTGCCAGCAGTGATACCTATGGGGGGCCTGCTAACTATGGCTACACCTTC.